The entry below gives a single T cell receptor (beta chain) sequence along with its context. Its specificity is not known. The record originates from a study of response to subunit inactivated influenza vaccine. Whole-study results and caveats: Only a handful of new T cells, the authors suggested, are recruited with each seasonal influenza vaccination.

TCRdb re-called the RT-PCR reads through MiXCR, storing one row per CDR3 protein. The table shows 600,000 to 700,000 distinct CDR3 sequences, with 11% to 15% occurring only once. In germline, CDR1 is SGHRS, CDR2 YFSETQ. V was pared by 0 bases and J by 3 bases, with 4 bases of the junction left unmatched. This CDR3 contains 15 residues. This receptor was taken from a man between 45 and 60 years old who received an inactivated influenza vaccine. This chain connects TRBV5-1 to TRBJ2-3, with 7 bases identical to TRBD1. The starting material was PBMCs from blood, obtained less than 15 days before vaccination. CDR3 bases: TGCGCCAGCAGCTTGGGGGACAGCCATACAGATACGCAGTATTTT. Protein sequence: CASSLGDSHTDTQYF.